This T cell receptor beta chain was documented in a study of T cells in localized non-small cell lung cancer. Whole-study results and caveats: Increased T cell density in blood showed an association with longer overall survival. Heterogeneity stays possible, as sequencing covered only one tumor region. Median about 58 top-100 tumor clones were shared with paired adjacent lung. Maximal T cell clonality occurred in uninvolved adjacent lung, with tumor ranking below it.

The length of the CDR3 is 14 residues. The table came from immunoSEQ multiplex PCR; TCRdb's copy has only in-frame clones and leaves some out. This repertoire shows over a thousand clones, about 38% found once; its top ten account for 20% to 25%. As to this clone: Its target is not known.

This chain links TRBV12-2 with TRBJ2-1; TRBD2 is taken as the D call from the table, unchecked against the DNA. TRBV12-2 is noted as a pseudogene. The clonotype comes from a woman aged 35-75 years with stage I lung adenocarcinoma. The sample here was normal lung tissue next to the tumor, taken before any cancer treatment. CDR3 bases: TGTGCCACCACAAGACTAGCGACATACAATGAGCAGTTCTTC. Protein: CATTRLATYNEQFF.